The rows below give T cell receptor beta chains drawn from one sample of a study of technical replicates of blood from a few donors. Profiling relied on immunoSEQ multiplex PCR, and the TCRdb table lists in-frame clones only, not all of them. The table shows around 76,000 clones, with roughly 92% occurring only once. Material: T cells isolated from PBMCs. These receptors were collected from a human donor in good health. Both conserved end residues are part of each CDR3. A D gene is named only where the DNA matches it firmly. Clone size is shown for a subset of rows, as once, few, many or a class of expanded clone.

DNA	CDR3	D	V	J	size
TGCGCCAGCAGCCGTGCTAGCAGAGATATAACCTACAATGAGCAGTTCTTC	CASSRASRDITYNEQFF	-	TRBV4-1	TRBJ2-1	-
TGTGCCAGCAGTTTAATAGATTCCTACGAGCAGTACTTC	CASSLIDSYEQYF	-	TRBV27	TRBJ2-7	-
TGCGCCAGCGGCCTTTCGAACAGGGGCAAGCACACTGAAGCTTTCTTT	CASGLSNRGKHTEAFF	TRBD1	TRBV4-1	TRBJ1-1	-
TGCAGCGTTGAAGGGACAGGAATTATCAATGAGCAGTTCTTC	CSVEGTGIINEQFF	TRBD1	TRBV29-1	TRBJ2-1	-
TGTGCCAGTAGTCACGGGGGACTAGCGGGGAGCTCCTACGAGCAGTACTTC	CASSHGGLAGSSYEQYF	TRBD2	TRBV19	TRBJ2-7	-
TGTGCCAGCAGCCGGGACAGGCAAGAGACCCAGTACTTC	CASSRDRQETQYF	TRBD1	TRBV6-5	TRBJ2-5	-
TGTGCCAGCACTCGACCGGGACTAGTCCGAAGCACGGATACGCAGTATTTT	CASTRPGLVRSTDTQYF	TRBD2	TRBV28	TRBJ2-3	-
TGTGCCAGTGCTTACCAGGGGAGCAATGAAAAACTGTTTTTT	CASAYQGSNEKLFF	-	TRBV19	TRBJ1-4	-
TGTGCCAGCAGCTTTTCGGGACAGATGAACACTGAAGCTTTCTTT	CASSFSGQMNTEAFF	TRBD1	TRBV5-5	TRBJ1-1	-
TGTGCCTCCGGGGGGGAGGGTTCGACAGATACGCAGTATTTT	CASGGEGSTDTQYF	TRBD2	TRBV9	TRBJ2-3	-
TGTGCCAGCAGCCCCGACCCACACAGTGCCATGAACACTGAAGCTTTCTTT	CASSPDPHSAMNTEAFF	-	TRBV5-5	TRBJ1-1	-
TGCAGCGTTTACTACAATGAGCAGTTCTTC	CSVYYNEQFF	-	TRBV29-1	TRBJ2-1	once
TGTGCCAGCAGCAAACCTGACAGGTCAATCTACGAGCAGTACTTC	CASSKPDRSIYEQYF	-	TRBV7-8	TRBJ2-7	-
TGTGCCAGCAGCCCCGGACTAGCGGGAGTAACCTACGAGCAGTACTTC	CASSPGLAGVTYEQYF	TRBD2	TRBV7-2	TRBJ2-7	-
TGTGCCACCCCTGCTAGCGGGATAAGAAGGAACACCGGGGAGCTGTTTTTT	CATPASGIRRNTGELFF	TRBD2	TRBV19	TRBJ2-2	-
TGTGCCAGCAGTGAAATTGTCAGCTACAATGAGCAGTTCTTC	CASSEIVSYNEQFF	-	TRBV2	TRBJ2-1	-
TGTGCCAGCAGTTACATTGGCACGAACACTGAAGCTTTCTTT	CASSYIGTNTEAFF	-	TRBV6-5	TRBJ1-1	once
TGTGCCAGCAGCGATGACAGGCCTTTCTACAATGAGCAGTTCTTC	CASSDDRPFYNEQFF	-	TRBV11-3	TRBJ2-1	-
TGTGCCAGCAGTTACAGGGACAGATATGAAAAACTGTTTTTT	CASSYRDRYEKLFF	TRBD1	TRBV6-6	TRBJ1-4	-
TGTGCCAGCAGCTTGGATCTAGGACTCGGTGGTGAAGCTTTCTTT	CASSLDLGLGGEAFF	-	TRBV5-8	TRBJ1-1	-
TGTGCCATCAGTGACAGCTCTGGGGCCAACGTCCTGACTTTC	CAISDSSGANVLTF	-	TRBV10-3	TRBJ2-6	few
TGTGCTAGTGGTGGCTCCTCCGCAGGACTAGCGGGATACGAGCAGTACTTC	CASGGSSAGLAGYEQYF	TRBD2	TRBV12-5	TRBJ2-7	-
TGTGCCAGCAGCGGAACCGGGACTCCTCTATACGAGCAGTACTTC	CASSGTGTPLYEQYF	-	TRBV11-2	TRBJ2-7	-
TGTGCCAGCTCACCACCAGGGGACTCTGGGGCCAACGTCCTGACTTTC	CASSPPGDSGANVLTF	-	TRBV18	TRBJ2-6	-
TGTGCCAGCAGCTTGCCAGGGGGCTACCATGAGCAGTTCTTC	CASSLPGGYHEQFF	TRBD1	TRBV7-2	TRBJ2-1	-
TGTGCCAGCAGTTTAAGGGGTATACTTTCTGGGGCCAACGTCCTGACTTTC	CASSLRGILSGANVLTF	-	TRBV27	TRBJ2-6	-
TGTGCCAGCAGCCCGACTATGGGGACTGAAGCTTTCTTT	CASSPTMGTEAFF	-	TRBV7-3	TRBJ1-1	-
TGCGCCAGCAGCACCGTCCCGGGCACTGAAGCTTTCTTT	CASSTVPGTEAFF	-	TRBV5-1	TRBJ1-1	-
TGCAGCGTTGAAGGACAGGGGGAGGGGGTGAACACTGAAGCTTTCTTT	CSVEGQGEGVNTEAFF	TRBD1	TRBV29-1	TRBJ1-1	-
TGTGCCAGCAGCTTGGCCGGAGGTTCCTGGGAAAAACTGTTTTTT	CASSLAGGSWEKLFF	-	TRBV5-6	TRBJ1-4	-
TGTGCCAGCAGCTTCAGTACCGGGACAATGGAAAAACTGTTTTTT	CASSFSTGTMEKLFF	-	TRBV11-2	TRBJ1-4	-
TGCGCCAGCAGCTTGAGCGCGGGAGGATACAATGAGCAGTTCTTC	CASSLSAGGYNEQFF	TRBD2	TRBV5-1	TRBJ2-1	-
TGTGCCATAAGTGAGGACAGGATCTCTGGGGCCAACGTCCTGACTTTC	CAISEDRISGANVLTF	TRBD1	TRBV7-9	TRBJ2-6	once
TGTGCCTGGATCTTTCAGGGGCGCGACTATGGCTACACCTTC	CAWIFQGRDYGYTF	-	TRBV30	TRBJ1-2	-
TGCGCCAGCAGCCCGACCGGGACTAGCAATGAGCAGTTCTTC	CASSPTGTSNEQFF	TRBD2	TRBV5-1	TRBJ2-1	-
TGTGCCAGCAGCCAAACTATAGCGGAGAAGGGGACCCAGTACTTC	CASSQTIAEKGTQYF	-	TRBV4-2	TRBJ2-5	-
TGTGCCAGCAGCTTGGTGGGCGGGGCCTACAATGAGCAGTTCTTC	CASSLVGGAYNEQFF	-	TRBV5-5	TRBJ2-1	-
TGTGCCAGCAGTGTCCCGGGTAGGGGCGAGCAGTACTTC	CASSVPGRGEQYF	-	TRBV28	TRBJ2-7	-
TGTGCCAGCAGCCAGACAGGGGGTGAAGCTTTCTTT	CASSQTGGEAFF	TRBD1	TRBV11-3	TRBJ1-1	-
TGTGCCAGCAGCCCCCCGGGGAGGGACACTGAAGCTTTCTTT	CASSPPGRDTEAFF	-	TRBV7-9	TRBJ1-1	-
TGTGCCTGGAGTGTTAGTAATGAGCAGTTCTTC	CAWSVSNEQFF	-	TRBV30	TRBJ2-1	-
TGCGCCAGCAGCGTCCGGGACAGCCGCAATGAGCAGTTCTTC	CASSVRDSRNEQFF	TRBD1	TRBV5-1	TRBJ2-1	-
TGTGCCATCAGTGAGTCGCGGTACAATGAGCAGTTCTTC	CAISESRYNEQFF	-	TRBV10-3	TRBJ2-1	once
TGTGCCAGTAGCCGGACAGGGCGCTCCTACGAGCAGTACTTC	CASSRTGRSYEQYF	TRBD1	TRBV19	TRBJ2-7	-